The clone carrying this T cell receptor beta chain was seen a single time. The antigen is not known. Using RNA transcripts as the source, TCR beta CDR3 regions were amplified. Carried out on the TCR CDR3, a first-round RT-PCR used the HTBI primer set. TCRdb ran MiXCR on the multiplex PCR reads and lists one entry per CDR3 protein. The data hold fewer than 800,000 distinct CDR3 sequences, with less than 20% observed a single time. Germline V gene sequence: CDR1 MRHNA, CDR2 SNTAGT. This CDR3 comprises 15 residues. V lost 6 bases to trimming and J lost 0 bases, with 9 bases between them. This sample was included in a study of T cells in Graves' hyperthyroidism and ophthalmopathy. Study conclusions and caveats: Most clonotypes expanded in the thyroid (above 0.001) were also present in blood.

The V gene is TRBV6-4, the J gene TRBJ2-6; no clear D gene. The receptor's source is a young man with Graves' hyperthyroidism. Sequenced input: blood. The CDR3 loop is CASRTGLSGANVLTF. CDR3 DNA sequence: TGTGCCAGCAGAACCGGCCTCTCTGGGGCCAACGTCCTGACTTTC.